This T cell receptor (beta chain) was identified during a study of blood T cell repertoires in COVID-19. Study-level information: The United States, Italy and Spain supplied acute and convalescent COVID-19 samples. In each case, the material was cDNA or gDNA derived from T cells, B-cell-depleted T cells, or PBMCs.

Authors' methods: Counts of nucleated cells, estimated from reference gene primer amplification, were obtained. The table came from immunoSEQ multiplex PCR; TCRdb's copy has only in-frame clones and leaves some out. V and J calls and clone size are given by that table; D and trimming were obtained from the DNA. The table shows 100,000 or so clones, with about 89% occurring only once. Trimming cost V 5 bases and J 8 bases; bases outside gene matches: 13. The CDR3 runs 17 residues. Germline CDR1 reads SEHNR; CDR2 reads FQNEAQ (reference sequence). This TCR was recovered from a woman between 25 and 40 years old with acute or convalescent COVID-19. The specimen sequenced was peripheral blood. The chain combines TRBV7-9 with TRBJ2-1; 12 bases are shared with TRBD2. As DNA, the CDR3 is TGTGCCAGCAGCAACCCACCTCTAGCGGGGGGGCGGGATGAGCAGTTCTTC. It yields the protein CASSNPPLAGGRDEQFF.